This T cell receptor (beta chain) was found in a study of blood T cell repertoires in COVID-19. Across the study: There were acute and convalescent COVID-19 samples, and they came from the United States, Italy and Spain.

The germline V gene has CDR1 MGHRA and CDR2 YSYEKL. There are 17 residues in the CDR3. The V segment lost 3 bases and the J segment 0 bases; nucleotides outside the gene matches: 8. Clones were sequenced by immunoSEQ multiplex PCR, and TCRdb holds only the in-frame ones, with some missing. The profile shows about 190,000 clones, around 79% of them singletons. The material sequenced was peripheral blood. The source is a man between 50 and 59 years old who had recovered from COVID-19. This chain connects TRBV4-1 to TRBJ2-3, with TRBD1 matching over 8 bases. As DNA, the CDR3 is TGCGCCAGCAGCCACGACAGGGGCGAAACTAGCACAGATACGCAGTATTTT. Protein sequence: CASSHDRGETSTDTQYF.